Following are 17 T cell receptor beta chains from one sample sequenced in a study of shared clonotypes between healthy human individuals. Produced via immunoSEQ multiplex PCR; TCRdb's table is partial and in-frame only. Among around 2.1 million clones listed, roughly 95% were seen once. Material: naive CD4+ T cells sorted from blood. The sample's subset: CD45RA+ positively selected. These receptors were obtained from a man younger than 35 in good health.

This rearrangement joins TRBV27 to TRBJ2-1; D remains ambiguous. The germline CDR1 and CDR2 sequences are MNHEY and SMNVEV (reference sequence). CDR3 length: 15 residues. V shed 8 bases and J shed 8 bases, with 22 bases lying between them. The CDR3 sequence: CASRSWVAQHYEQFF. The CDR3 coding sequence is TGTGCCAGCCGCTCATGGGTAGCCCAGCACTATGAGCAGTTCTTC.

V usage is TRBV27 and J usage is TRBJ1-3; TRBD1 might be the D (5 bases). Trimming took 6 bases from V and 1 from J, leaving 16 bases between them. The CDR3 is made up of 16 amino acids. The germline V gene has CDR1 MNHEY and CDR2 SMNVEV (reference sequence). The CDR3 DNA reads as TGTGCCAGCAGAGACCTAAGGAGGGGATCTGGAAACACCATATATTTT. Protein product: CASRDLRRGSGNTIYF.

The chain links TRBV11-2 to TRBJ2-3; D is uncertain. There are 15 residues in the CDR3. V was trimmed by 0 bases and J by 8 bases, leaving 15 bases between them. CDR1 and CDR2 from the germline V gene are SGHAT and FQNNGV. CDR3 sequence reads: CASSLEIGVGGTQYF. CDR3 nucleotide sequence: TGTGCCAGCAGCTTAGAAATAGGTGTCGGCGGTACGCAGTATTTT.

The chain carries TRBV19 and TRBJ1-2, with 7 bases fitting TRBD1. The V and J ends lost 4 bases and 0 bases, in that order; junction bases with no gene match: 5. The germline gives CDR1 LNHDA, CDR2 SQIVND (reference sequence). The CDR3 consists of 15 residues. CDR3 protein: CASSSFTGANYGYTF. The CDR3 region has the DNA TGTGCCAGTAGTAGCTTCACAGGGGCTAACTATGGCTACACCTTC.

V gene TRBV5-8 combines with J gene TRBJ2-5; 10 bases fit TRBD1. The CDR3 is 14 residues long. The junction had 4 bases not matched to a gene; V was cut back by 5 bases and J by 3 bases. Germline lookup yields CDR1 SGHTS and CDR2 YDEGEE. The DNA for the CDR3 is TGTGCCAGCAGGAAAGGACAGGGGGAAGAGACCCAGTACTTC. Its protein product is CASRKGQGEETQYF.

This chain uses TRBV5-1 with TRBJ2-3; the match to TRBD2 covers 9 bases. The CDR3 totals 15 residues. Per the germline V gene, CDR1 is SGHRS and CDR2 is YFSETQ. V shed 7 bases and J 6 bases; nucleotides not matched to a gene: 12. The CDR3 coding sequence is TGCGCCAGCTCATTGGGACTAGCAGGATGGGATACGCAGTATTTT. Its translation: CASSLGLAGWDTQYF.

The chain combines TRBV9 with TRBJ2-5; 8 bases are shared with TRBD2. The trim removed 0 bases at V and 2 bases at J, leaving 6 bases unmatched. Germline CDR1 reads SGDLS; CDR2 reads YYNGEE. CDR3 length: 16 residues. In nucleotides, the CDR3 is TGTGCCAGCAGCGTAGACGCGGGGGGCCCTCAAGAGACCCAGTACTTC. Translating gives CASSVDAGGPQETQYF.

This chain joins TRBV5-5 and TRBJ2-7; a possible D gene is TRBD2 (5 bases). Germline V gene sequence: CDR1 SGHKS, CDR2 YYEKEE (reference sequence). The CDR3 has 14 amino acids. The V and J ends lost 4 bases and 1 base respectively, with 12 bases between them. CDR3 bases: TGTGCCAGCAGCGGGAGTCCGGGGTCCTACGAGCAGTACTTC. Protein: CASSGSPGSYEQYF.

Remarks on this clone: The same CDR3 is also encoded by other DNA sequences in this sample. The rearrangement links TRBV2 to TRBJ1-5, with D unclear. Germline CDR1 and CDR2: SNHLY and FYNNEI. This CDR3 comprises 14 residues. V was trimmed by 3 bases and J by 5 bases, leaving 11 bases between them. CDR3: CASSEVAGYQPQHF. DNA of the CDR3: TGTGCCAGCAGTGAGGTCGCTGGATATCAGCCCCAGCATTTT.

In the case of this clone: This same CDR3 is encoded by further DNA sequences in the sample. The chain links TRBV5-1 to TRBJ1-5, with D hard to call. This CDR3 is 14 amino acids long. Germline CDR1 SGHRS, CDR2 YFSETQ. V was trimmed by 3 bases and J by 2 bases, leaving 9 bases between them. This CDR3 is CASSSGGGNQPQHF. The CDR3 nucleotides read TGCGCCAGCAGCTCCGGTGGGGGCAATCAGCCCCAGCATTTT.

J is TRBJ2-3 and V is TRBV14, with 8 bases aligning to TRBD2. Trimming took 4 bases from V and 2 from J; bases not matched to a gene: 8. CDR3 length equals 16 residues. In germline, CDR1 is SGHDN, CDR2 FVKESK. The CDR3 sequence: CASSLRIAGYTDTQYF. The CDR3, as DNA: TGTGCCAGCAGCCTCCGCATAGCGGGGTACACAGATACGCAGTATTTT.

The V and J genes are TRBV11-2 and TRBJ1-6, with D uncertain. V was cut by 6 bases and J by 7 bases, with 19 bases left in between. Germline-derived CDR1 and CDR2 are SGHAT and FQNNGV. CDR3 size: 16 residues. The CDR3 coding sequence is TGTGCCAGCAGACTAACCGGGAGTCTTTGGAATTCACCCCTCCACTTT. Encoded protein: CASRLTGSLWNSPLHF.

V and J are TRBV10-3 and TRBJ1-2; 7 positions agree with TRBD1. J lost 11 bases, V lost 3 bases, and 12 bases had no gene match. Germline V lookup: CDR1 ENHRY, CDR2 SYGVKD. There are 14 residues in the CDR3. The CDR3 region has the DNA TGTGCCATCAGTGAAAACAGGGGCCGGGAGAGATACACCTTC. It codes for CAISENRGRERYTF.

This chain links TRBV23-1 with TRBJ2-7; a weak D match, TRBD2 (5 bases). TRBV23-1 is treated as an ORF (open reading frame) with a function not yet certain. Trimming stripped 0 bases from V and 3 bases from J, with 12 bases between. The CDR3 runs 15 residues. The CDR3 DNA is TGCGCCAGCAGTCAATCCAAGGACTCAAGCTACGAGCAGTACTTC. It specifies CASSQSKDSSYEQYF.

This clone was detected once. The chain recombines TRBV28 with TRBJ2-5; 8 bases match TRBD1. Germline-derived CDR1 and CDR2 are MDHEN and SYDVKM. CDR3 size: 13 residues. Trimming at V came to 8 bases and at J to 3 bases, leaving 5 bases not matched to a gene. CDR3 in amino acids: CASGDRPKETQYF. CDR3 in DNA: TGTGCCAGCGGGGACAGGCCCAAAGAGACCCAGTACTTC.

This clone appeared once. The chain joins TRBV18 to TRBJ1-3; TRBD1 might be the D (5 bases). V lost 1 base to trimming and J lost 10 bases, with 20 bases between them. CDR3 length: 16 residues. In germline, CDR1 is KGHSH, CDR2 LQKENI. Written as DNA, the CDR3 is TGTGCCAGCTCACCACGCGGCCGGGGGGACCCGAGAACCATATATTTT. The encoded protein is CASSPRGRGDPRTIYF.

The chain links TRBV7-2 to TRBJ2-5; 8 bases match TRBD1. The ends lost 5 bases at V and 5 bases at J; junction bases unmatched: 7. Germline V gives CDR1 SGHTA, CDR2 FQGNSA. The CDR3 has 14 amino acids. The CDR3 region is CASSPETGVETQYF. The CDR3 DNA reads TGTGCCAGCAGCCCCGAGACAGGGGTCGAGACCCAGTACTTC. Based on the CDR3 plus reference TRBV7-2 and TRBJ2-5, the full variable domain is GAGVSQSPSNKVTEKGKDVELRCDPISGHTALYWYRQSLGQGLEFLIYFQGNSAPDKSGLPSDRFSAERTGGSVSTLTIQRTQQEDSAVYLCASSPETGVETQYFGPGTRLLVL.